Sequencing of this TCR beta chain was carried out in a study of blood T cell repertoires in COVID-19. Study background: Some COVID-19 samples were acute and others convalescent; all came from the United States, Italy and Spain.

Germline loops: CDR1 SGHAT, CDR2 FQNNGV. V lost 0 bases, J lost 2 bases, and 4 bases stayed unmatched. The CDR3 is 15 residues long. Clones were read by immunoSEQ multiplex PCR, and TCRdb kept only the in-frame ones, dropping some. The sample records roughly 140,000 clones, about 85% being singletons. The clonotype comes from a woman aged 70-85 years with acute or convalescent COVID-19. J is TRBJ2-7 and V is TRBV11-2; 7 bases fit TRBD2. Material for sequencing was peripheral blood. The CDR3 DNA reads TGTGCCAGCAGCTTAGAGCGGGGGAGCACCTACGAGCAGTACTTC. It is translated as CASSLERGSTYEQYF. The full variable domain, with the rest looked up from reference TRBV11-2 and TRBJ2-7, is EAGVAQSPRYKIIEKRQSVAFWCNPISGHATLYWYQQILGQGPKLLIQFQNNGVVDDSQLPKDRFSAERLKGVDSTLKIQPAKLEDSAVYLCASSLERGSTYEQYFGPGTRLTVT.